What follows is one T cell receptor beta chain and its context. Its antigen remains unidentified. No quality values exist for individual bases; no much larger clone is one base distant. Thawed PBMCs were FACS-sorted into unstimulated Tregs (CD4+CD25+CD127-), CD4+ non-Tregs (CD4+CD25-), CD4 cells and CD8 cells. Healthy control blood was obtained either as purchased buffy coats or from healthy volunteers. Healthy control blood was separated into PBMCs by Ficoll density gradient and cryopreserved, and patient PBMCs were collected both before and after transplant. V is cut back by 4 bases and J by 4 bases, with 7 bases in the junction unmatched. The cysteine opens and the phenylalanine closes a CDR3 of 17 amino acids. CDR3 DNA is the only sequence kept; it has 51 bases, read in frame from the first base. The germline V gene specifies MGHDK as CDR1 and SYGVNS as CDR2. The data belong to a study of Tregs in tolerant kidney transplant recipients (dated by TCRdb to about 2019). Some background on the complete study: Before combined kidney and bone marrow transplantation, this study identified donor-specific regulatory T cells using TCRbeta sequencing and then followed those same cells after transplant. Several methods of expanding Tregs specific for an allogeneic donor were compared by TCRbeta repertoire sequencing in a few healthy controls.

General conclusions and limits of the study: Biological reproducibility was not examined directly, but technical replication error appeared to be minimal. The study was constrained by small patient numbers, and validation of the findings is required in larger populations and under other immunosuppression protocols. The most biologically relevant and donor-specific TCRbeta repertoire appeared to be identified by expanding Tregs with activated donor B cells.

Genomic DNA was extracted from sorted cells with the QIAGEN DNeasy Blood and Tissue Kit for TCRbeta CDR3 sequencing. Through immunoSEQ, high-throughput TCRbeta CDR3 sequencing was done commercially, including PCR amplification with internal controls and bias correction. The authors' pipeline ran thus. A unique productive TCRbeta sequence was defined by the CDR3 nucleotide sequence when primers matched, and otherwise by the CDR3 amino acid sequence together with the Vbeta and Jbeta genes. As a correction for sorting error, sequences shared between sorted populations at a frequency ratio of 2:1 or less were discarded, and the remaining shared sequences were assigned to the higher population. A sequence was defined as donor-reactive if the sequence was expanded at least 5-fold in CFSE-low cells compared with unstimulated cells and had a frequency of at least 0.01% in CFSE-low cells. Repertoire divergence was quantified by Jensen-Shannon divergence using the top 100 TCRbeta sequences ranked by frequency. For samples with multiple sequencing runs, sorting error was corrected separately for each run before the runs were pooled. TCRdb took over this immuneACCESS table, retaining in-frame rearrangements with V and J assigned. Such tables are incomplete; in checked studies, under half of the missing clones stem from an unresolved V gene, and the remainder is unexplained. Clone size and V and J calls were adopted from that table, with D and trimming inferred from the DNA. The sample table holds fewer than 70,000 clones, of which around 88% were seen once. The ten most abundant clones make up around 5.5% of the sample.

The material sequenced was CD4+ T cells from blood. This clonotype was sampled from a human donor in good health. This chain is built from TRBV25-1 and TRBJ2-1; the junction holds 13 bases that match TRBD2. The CDR3 here reads CASSGGLAGVSYNEQFF. The DNA sequence reads TGTGCCAGCAGTGGAGGACTAGCGGGAGTCTCATACAATGAGCAGTTCTTC.